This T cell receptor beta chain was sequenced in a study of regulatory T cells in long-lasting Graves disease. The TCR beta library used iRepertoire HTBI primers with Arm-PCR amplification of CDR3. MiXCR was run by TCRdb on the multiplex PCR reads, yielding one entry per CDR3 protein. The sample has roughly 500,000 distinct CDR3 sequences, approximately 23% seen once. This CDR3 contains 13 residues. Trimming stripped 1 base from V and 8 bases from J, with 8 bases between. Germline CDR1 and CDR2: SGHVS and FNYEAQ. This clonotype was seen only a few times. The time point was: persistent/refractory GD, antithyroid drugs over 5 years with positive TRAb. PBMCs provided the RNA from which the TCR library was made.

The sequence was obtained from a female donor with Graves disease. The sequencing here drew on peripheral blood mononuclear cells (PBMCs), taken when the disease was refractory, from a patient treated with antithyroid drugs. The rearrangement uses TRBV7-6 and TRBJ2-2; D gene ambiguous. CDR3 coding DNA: TGTGCCAGCAGCTTAGGAGCTGGGGGGGAGCTGTTTTTT. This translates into CASSLGAGGELFF.